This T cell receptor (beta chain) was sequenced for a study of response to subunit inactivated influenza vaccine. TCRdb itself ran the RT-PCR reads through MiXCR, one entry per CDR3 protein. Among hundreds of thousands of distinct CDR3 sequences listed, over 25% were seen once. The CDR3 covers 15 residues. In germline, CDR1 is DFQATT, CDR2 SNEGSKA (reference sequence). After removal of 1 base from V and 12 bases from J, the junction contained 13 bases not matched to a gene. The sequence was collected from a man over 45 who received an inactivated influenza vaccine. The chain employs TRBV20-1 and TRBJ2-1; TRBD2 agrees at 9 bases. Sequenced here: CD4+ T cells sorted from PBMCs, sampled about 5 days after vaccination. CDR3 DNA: TGCAGTGCTAGAGGGAATAGCGGGAGTGGTAGTGGGCAGTTCTTC. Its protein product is CSARGNSGSGSGQFF.